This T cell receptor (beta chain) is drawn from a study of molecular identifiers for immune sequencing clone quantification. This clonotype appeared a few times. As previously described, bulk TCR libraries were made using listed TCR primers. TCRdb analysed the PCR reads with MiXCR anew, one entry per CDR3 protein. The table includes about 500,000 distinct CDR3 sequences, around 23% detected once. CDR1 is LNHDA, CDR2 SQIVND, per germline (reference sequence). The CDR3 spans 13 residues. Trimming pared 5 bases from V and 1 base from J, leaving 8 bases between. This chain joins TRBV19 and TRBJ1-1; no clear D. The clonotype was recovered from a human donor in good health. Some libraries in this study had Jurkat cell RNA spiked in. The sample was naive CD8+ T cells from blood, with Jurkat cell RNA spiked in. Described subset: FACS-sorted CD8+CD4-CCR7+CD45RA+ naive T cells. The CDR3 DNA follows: TGTGCCAGTAGTGCTGTTACGAACACTGAAGCTTTCTTT. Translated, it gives CASSAVTNTEAFF.